This TCR beta chain was recovered during a study of T cells in Graves' hyperthyroidism and ophthalmopathy. Looking at the study overall: Peripheral blood was drawn at first diagnosis, prior to all treatment.

A remark on this clonotype: The antigen is undetermined.

Study outcomes and limitations: Most thyroid-expanded clonotypes above 0.001 were also found in blood.

Fresh peripheral blood, around 11 ml of it, supplied the PBMCs. The germline V and J ends were trimmed by 6 bases and 3 bases, with 8 bases remaining between them. The CDR3 runs to 13 residues. Germline V lookup: CDR1 SGHDN, CDR2 FVKESK. Amplified regions were TCR beta CDR3 sequences from RNA transcripts. Using the HTBI primer set, a first-round RT-PCR was run on the TCR CDR3. TCRdb ran MiXCR on the multiplex PCR reads and lists one entry per CDR3 protein. This table has hundreds of thousands of distinct CDR3 sequences, over 35% appearing once. This clonotype was obtained from a man aged 18 to 30 with Graves' hyperthyroidism. The V call is TRBV14, the J call TRBJ1-4; D gene unclear. The sequenced sample consisted of blood. The CDR3: CASRPVSNEKLFF. In nucleotides, the CDR3 is TGTGCCAGCAGACCGGTGTCTAATGAAAAACTGTTTTTT.